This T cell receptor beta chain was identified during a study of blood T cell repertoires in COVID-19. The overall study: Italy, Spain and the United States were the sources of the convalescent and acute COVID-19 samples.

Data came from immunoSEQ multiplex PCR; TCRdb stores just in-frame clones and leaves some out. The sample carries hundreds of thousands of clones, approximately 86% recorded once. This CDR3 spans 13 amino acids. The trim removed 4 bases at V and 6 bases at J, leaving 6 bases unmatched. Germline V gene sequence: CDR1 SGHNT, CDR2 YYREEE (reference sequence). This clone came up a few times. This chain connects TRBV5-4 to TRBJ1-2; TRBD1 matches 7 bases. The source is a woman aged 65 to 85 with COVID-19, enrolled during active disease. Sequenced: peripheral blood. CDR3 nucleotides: TGTGCCAGCAGCCTCCGGGACAGTGATGGCTACACCTTC. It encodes CASSLRDSDGYTF.